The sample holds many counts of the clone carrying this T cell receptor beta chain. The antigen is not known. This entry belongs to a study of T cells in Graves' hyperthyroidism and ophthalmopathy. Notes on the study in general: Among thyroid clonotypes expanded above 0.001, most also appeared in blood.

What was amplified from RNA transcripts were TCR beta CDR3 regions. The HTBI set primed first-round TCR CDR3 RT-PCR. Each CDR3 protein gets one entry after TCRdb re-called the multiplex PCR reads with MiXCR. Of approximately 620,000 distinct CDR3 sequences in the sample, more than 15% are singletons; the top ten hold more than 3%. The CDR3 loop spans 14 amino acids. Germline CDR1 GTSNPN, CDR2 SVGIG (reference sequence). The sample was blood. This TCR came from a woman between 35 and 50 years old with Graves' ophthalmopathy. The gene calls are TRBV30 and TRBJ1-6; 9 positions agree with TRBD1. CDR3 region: CAHTRRDRVSPLHF. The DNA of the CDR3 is TGTGCTCACACCAGGCGGGACAGGGTTTCACCCCTCCACTTT.